These T cell receptor beta chains were read from a single sample in a study of PD-1 blockade in classical Hodgkin lymphoma. Method: immunoSEQ multiplex PCR; TCRdb's copy keeps in-frame clones and lacks some. Of fewer than 15,000 clones in the sample, 80% were seen once. Here the sequenced sample was peripheral blood mononuclear cells (PBMCs), taken at baseline. These TCRs come from a human donor with classical Hodgkin lymphoma. Both conserved end residues are part of each CDR3. Fields, in order: clone size, J gene, D gene, V gene, CDR3 DNA, CDR3 protein. The D gene is left open where the match is weak. Rows may omit the clone size; those that give it use once, few, many or a size class.

>NA|TRBJ2-7|TRBD2|TRBV5-1
TGCGCCAGCAGCACTCTAGCGGGAGGGCCGTACGAGCAGTACTTC
CASSTLAGGPYEQYF
>NA|TRBJ1-6|TRBD1|TRBV6-5
TGTGCCAGCCACAGGGGTGGTAATTCACCCCTCCACTTT
CASHRGGNSPLHF
>NA|TRBJ2-7|NA|TRBV27
TGTGCCAGCAGTTCCATCATAACTTCCCCCTTCGCTCACGAGCAGTACTTC
CASSSIITSPFAHEQYF
>NA|TRBJ1-2|NA|TRBV6-1
TGTGCCAGCAGTGTGTCACAGGGTTTTTATGGCTACACCTTC
CASSVSQGFYGYTF
>NA|TRBJ1-5|NA|TRBV25-1
TGTGCCAGCAGTGAAATATCGGGTGGGGAGCCCCAGCATTTT
CASSEISGGEPQHF
>few|TRBJ1-4|NA|TRBV28
TGTGCCAGCAGTTTATATCGCAGAACTAATGAAAAACTGTTTTTT
CASSLYRRTNEKLFF
>few|TRBJ1-5|TRBD1|TRBV6-1
TGTGCCAGCAGTCGGACAGGGAATAGCAATCAGCCCCAGCATTTT
CASSRTGNSNQPQHF
>NA|TRBJ2-3|NA|TRBV7-9
TGTGCCAGCAGCTTAACAGATACGCAGTATTTT
CASSLTDTQYF
>NA|TRBJ2-1|TRBD2|TRBV6-1
TGTGCCAGCAGTGACCTACTTAGCGGGAGGGGGAATGAGCAGTTCTTC
CASSDLLSGRGNEQFF
>NA|TRBJ1-1|NA|TRBV27
TGTGCCAGCTACTTGTCAGGGGCCTTAAACACTGAAGCTTTCTTT
CASYLSGALNTEAFF
>NA|TRBJ2-7|NA|TRBV6-5
TGTGCCAGCAGTTTTACAGGGTCCGAGCAGTACTTC
CASSFTGSEQYF
>medium-sized|TRBJ1-4|NA|TRBV29-1
TGCAGCGTGGGGGGTGAGAGACTGAATGAAAAACTGTTTTTT
CSVGGERLNEKLFF
>NA|TRBJ2-7|TRBD2|TRBV6-1
TGTGCCAGCAGGAGTAGCGGGAGGATCCACGAGCAGTACTTC
CASRSSGRIHEQYF
>NA|TRBJ1-2|NA|TRBV11-2
TGTGCCAGCAGCTTACAGGGTCCGTCTAGAGACTACACCTTC
CASSLQGPSRDYTF
>NA|TRBJ2-7|TRBD1|TRBV5-1
TGCGCCAGCAGCTCGACAGGGGTTCCCTACGAGCAGTACTTC
CASSSTGVPYEQYF
>NA|TRBJ2-7|TRBD2|TRBV9
TGTGCCAGCAGCCAAGAAAGAGGGAGACTAGCGGGGCCCCCAAAGCAGTACTTC
CASSQERGRLAGPPKQYF
>NA|TRBJ2-7|TRBD1|TRBV6-1
TGTGCCAGCAGACGCGTCCAGGGGGAAGGATACGAGCAGTACTTC
CASRRVQGEGYEQYF
>NA|TRBJ1-1|NA|TRBV7-8
TGTGCCAGCAGCCCCCTACAGGGCTCCACTGAAGCTTTCTTT
CASSPLQGSTEAFF
>NA|TRBJ2-5|TRBD1|TRBV7-2
TGTGCCAGCAGCTCCGGGACAGGGACACCACTCAGGGAGACCCAGTACTTC
CASSSGTGTPLRETQYF
>NA|TRBJ2-7|NA|TRBV5-1
TGCGCCAGCAGCTTTACCCTGACCGGTCAAGAGCAGTACTTC
CASSFTLTGQEQYF
>NA|TRBJ1-2|NA|TRBV6-1
TGTGCCAGCAGGGCCGGTTCCGGGGGTAACTATGGCTACACCTTC
CASRAGSGGNYGYTF
>few|TRBJ2-1|NA|TRBV5-6
TGTGCCAGCAGCTTGGGGGGATTTAGCTACAATGAGCAGTTCTTC
CASSLGGFSYNEQFF
>NA|TRBJ2-3|NA|TRBV4-2
TGTGCCAGCAGCCAAGACGGCGTTACGGGAAGCACAGATACGCAGTATTTT
CASSQDGVTGSTDTQYF
>NA|TRBJ2-3|TRBD2|TRBV5-1
TGCGCCAGCAGCTTCCCTTTTGTAGCGGGGGGGTATAGAGATACGCAGTATTTT
CASSFPFVAGGYRDTQYF
>NA|TRBJ2-1|TRBD2|TRBV19
TGTGCCAGTAGTATAGTTGCGGGAGGCTTCTACAATGAGCAGTTCTTC
CASSIVAGGFYNEQFF
>NA|TRBJ1-4|TRBD1|TRBV19
TGTGCCAGTAGTCAATCAGGGGGGACTAATGAAAAACTGTTTTTT
CASSQSGGTNEKLFF
>NA|TRBJ2-2|NA|TRBV6-4
TGTGCCAGCAGTTTGCAGGAAGGCACCGGGGAGCTGTTTTTT
CASSLQEGTGELFF
>few|TRBJ1-1|NA|TRBV7-9
TGTGCCAGCACCATACGAGGGCAGGGCCAAGCTTTCTTT
CASTIRGQGQAFF
>NA|TRBJ1-1|NA|TRBV6-5
TGTGCCAGCAGTCAACACGGGACGGAGATGGCTGAAGCTTTCTTT
CASSQHGTEMAEAFF
>NA|TRBJ2-7|TRBD1|TRBV19
TGTGCCAGTAGTATGGACAGGGGGCTTTCAGGCGAGCAGTACTTC
CASSMDRGLSGEQYF
>NA|TRBJ1-1|NA|TRBV7-2
TGTGCCAGCAGCTTGGTGTTGAACACTGAAGCTTTCTTT
CASSLVLNTEAFF
>once|TRBJ2-1|TRBD1|TRBV6-5
TGTGCCAGCAGTTACCAGGGACAGAAGGACAATGAGCAGTTCTTC
CASSYQGQKDNEQFF
>NA|TRBJ1-6|TRBD1|TRBV4-1
TGCGCCAGCAGCCCGGGACAGCGTATCTCCCTGAATTCACCCCTCCACTTT
CASSPGQRISLNSPLHF
>once|TRBJ2-1|TRBD2|TRBV4-2
TGTGCCAGCAGCCAATTAGCGGGATCCTACAATGAGCAGTTCTTC
CASSQLAGSYNEQFF
>NA|TRBJ2-3|NA|TRBV6-6
TGTGCCAGCAGTTACAAAACAAGCACAGATACGCAGTATTTT
CASSYKTSTDTQYF
>NA|TRBJ2-1|NA|TRBV28
TGTGCCAGCAGCCCAGGGGGGCTAGCGGCCAGACAGTTCTTC
CASSPGGLAARQFF
>few|TRBJ2-6|NA|TRBV5-4
TGTGCCAGCAGCTTGGAGGTGGGGTCTGGGGCCAACGTCCTGACTTTC
CASSLEVGSGANVLTF
>NA|TRBJ2-1|TRBD2|TRBV5-1
TGCGCCAGCGGGGGACTAGCGGGAGGCCCCGGGGAGCAGTTCTTC
CASGGLAGGPGEQFF
>NA|TRBJ2-1|NA|TRBV6-6
TGTGCCAGCAGTCCCCTAGGGGGAGGGTTGGAAAATGAGCAGTTCTTC
CASSPLGGGLENEQFF
>medium-sized|TRBJ1-5|NA|TRBV27
TGTGCCAGCAGTCTCCTAGGGGAGCCCCAGCATTTT
CASSLLGEPQHF
>once|TRBJ1-4|TRBD1|TRBV19
TGTGCCAGTAGTCAAACCGGGACAGGGCCTTCGGGTGAAAAACTGTTTTTT
CASSQTGTGPSGEKLFF
>NA|TRBJ2-2|NA|TRBV27
TGTGCCTCGGGAAGAGTCAACACCGGGGAGCTGTTTTTT
CASGRVNTGELFF
>NA|TRBJ1-1|TRBD1|TRBV10-3
TGTGCCATCAGCCGGACAGGGGACTTAACTGAAGCTTTCTTT
CAISRTGDLTEAFF